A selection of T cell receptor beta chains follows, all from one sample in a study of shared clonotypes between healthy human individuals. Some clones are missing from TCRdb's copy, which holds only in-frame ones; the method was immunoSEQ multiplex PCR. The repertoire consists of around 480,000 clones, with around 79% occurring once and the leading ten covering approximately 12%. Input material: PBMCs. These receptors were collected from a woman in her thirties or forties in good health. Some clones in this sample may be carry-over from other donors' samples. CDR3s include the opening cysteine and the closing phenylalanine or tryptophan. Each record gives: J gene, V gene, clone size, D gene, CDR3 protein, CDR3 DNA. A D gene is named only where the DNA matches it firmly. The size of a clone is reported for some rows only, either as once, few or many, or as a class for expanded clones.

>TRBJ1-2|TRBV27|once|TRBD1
CASRQTRDSGYGYTF
TGTGCCAGCAGGCAAACCCGGGACAGCGGGTATGGCTACACCTTC
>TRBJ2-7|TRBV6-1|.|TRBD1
CASSGATGGSEQYF
TGTGCCAGCAGTGGGGCGACAGGGGGGTCCGAGCAGTACTTC
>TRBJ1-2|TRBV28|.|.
CASSSPLWGRQGYTF
TGTGCCAGCAGCTCCCCCCTTTGGGGAAGACAAGGCTACACCTTC
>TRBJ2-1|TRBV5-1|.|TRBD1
CASSHDRVTYNEQFF
TGCGCCAGCAGCCATGACAGGGTGACTTACAATGAGCAGTTCTTC
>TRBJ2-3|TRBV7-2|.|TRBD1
CASRRTGKTDTQYF
TGTGCCAGCAGACGGACAGGGAAGACAGATACGCAGTATTTT
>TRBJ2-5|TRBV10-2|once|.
CASSVTSDHAKETQYF
TGCGCCAGCAGTGTTACCTCGGACCATGCAAAAGAGACCCAGTACTTC
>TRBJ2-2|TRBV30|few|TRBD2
CAWRGTSWENTGELFF
TGTGCCTGGAGAGGGACTAGTTGGGAGAACACCGGGGAGCTGTTTTTT
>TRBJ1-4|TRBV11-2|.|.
CASSRGAHPEKLFF
TGTGCCAGCAGCCGGGGGGCCCACCCTGAAAAACTGTTTTTT
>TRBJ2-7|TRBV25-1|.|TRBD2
CASSNTPSTSGISYEQYF
TGTGCCAGCAGCAATACCCCATCGACTAGCGGGATCTCCTACGAGCAGTACTTC
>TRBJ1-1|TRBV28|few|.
CASSLRGWGTEAFF
TGTGCCAGCAGTTTAAGGGGCTGGGGCACTGAAGCTTTCTTT
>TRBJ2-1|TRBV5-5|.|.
CASRRGTTYNEQFF
TGTGCCAGCCGTCGCGGGACCACCTACAATGAGCAGTTCTTC
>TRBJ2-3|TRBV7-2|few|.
CASIKPGDTQYF
TGTGCCAGCATAAAGCCGGGAGATACGCAGTATTTT
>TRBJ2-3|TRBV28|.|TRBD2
CASRPTSGWSDTQYF
TGTGCCAGCAGACCGACTAGCGGGTGGTCAGATACGCAGTATTTT
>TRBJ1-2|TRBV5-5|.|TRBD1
CASSQEGDRSYGYTF
TGTGCCAGCAGCCAAGAAGGGGACAGGAGCTATGGCTACACCTTC
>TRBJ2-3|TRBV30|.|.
CAWSVTGPTDTQYF
TGTGCCTGGAGTGTAACGGGACCTACAGATACGCAGTATTTT
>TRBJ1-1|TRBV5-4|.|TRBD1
CASSRGQLGIDTEAFF
TGTGCCAGCAGCCGGGGACAGCTGGGGATAGACACTGAAGCTTTCTTT
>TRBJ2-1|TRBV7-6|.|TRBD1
CASSLTGAMGDEQFF
TGTGCCAGCAGCTTAACAGGGGCAATGGGCGATGAGCAGTTCTTC
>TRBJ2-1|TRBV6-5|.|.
CASSRTGTHDEFF
TGTGCCAGCAGTCGCACCGGGACGCACGACGAGTTCTTC
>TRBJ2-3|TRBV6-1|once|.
CASGRTGPDTQYF
TGTGCCAGCGGGAGGACGGGACCAGATACGCAGTATTTT
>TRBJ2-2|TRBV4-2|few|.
CASSQDKEGVGGELFF
TGTGCCAGCAGCCAAGATAAGGAGGGAGTTGGCGGGGAGCTGTTTTTT
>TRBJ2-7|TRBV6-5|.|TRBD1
CASSPDRDIYEQYF
TGTGCCAGCAGCCCGGACAGGGATATTTACGAGCAGTACTTC
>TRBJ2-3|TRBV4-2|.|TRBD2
CASSQGGTSGSPDTQYF
TGTGCCAGCAGCCAAGGGGGGACTAGCGGGAGCCCAGATACGCAGTATTTT
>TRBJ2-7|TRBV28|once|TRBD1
CASSSRDSVWNEQYF
TGTGCCAGCAGTTCACGGGACAGCGTATGGAACGAGCAGTACTTC
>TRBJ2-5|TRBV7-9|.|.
CASSLVRGIGETQYF
TGTGCCAGCAGCTTAGTACGGGGGATCGGAGAGACCCAGTACTTC
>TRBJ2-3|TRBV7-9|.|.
CASSFGGTDTQYF
TGTGCCAGCAGCTTCGGGGGCACAGATACGCAGTATTTT
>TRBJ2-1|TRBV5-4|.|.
CASSPRSGPHQNNEQFF
TGTGCCAGCAGTCCGAGATCGGGACCCCATCAGAACAATGAGCAGTTCTTC
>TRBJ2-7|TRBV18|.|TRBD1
CASSLGQGAGEQYF
TGTGCCAGCTCACTAGGACAGGGGGCTGGGGAGCAGTACTTC
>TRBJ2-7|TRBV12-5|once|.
CASGFSTPPRDGHREQYF
TGTGCTAGTGGTTTCTCTACTCCCCCACGGGACGGACATAGAGAGCAGTACTTC
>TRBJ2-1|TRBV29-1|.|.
CSVRGAGAYNEQFF
TGCAGCGTGAGGGGGGCAGGGGCCTACAATGAGCAGTTCTTC
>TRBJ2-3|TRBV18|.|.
CASSPDNTDTQYF
TGTGCCAGCTCACCGGACAACACAGATACGCAGTATTTT
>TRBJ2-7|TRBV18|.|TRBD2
CASSPRAGGSYEQYF
TGTGCCAGCTCACCACGTGCGGGAGGCTCCTACGAGCAGTACTTC
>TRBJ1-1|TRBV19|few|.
CASSPGLPSSGTEAFF
TGTGCCAGTAGCCCGGGACTACCCAGCTCTGGGACTGAAGCTTTCTTT
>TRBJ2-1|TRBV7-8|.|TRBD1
CASSHRQGPFEQFF
TGTGCCAGCAGCCATCGACAGGGCCCCTTTGAGCAGTTCTTC
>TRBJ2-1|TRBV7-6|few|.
CASSLTDLGNEQFF
TGTGCCAGCAGCTTAACGGACCTCGGGAATGAGCAGTTCTTC
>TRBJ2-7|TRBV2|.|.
CASSVTTFSYEQYF
TGTGCCAGCAGTGTTACGACTTTCTCCTACGAGCAGTACTTC
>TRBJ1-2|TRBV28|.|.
CASSGGAPYGYTF
TGTGCCAGCAGTGGAGGCGCTCCCTATGGCTACACCTTC
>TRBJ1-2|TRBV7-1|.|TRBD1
CASSVGQASYTF
TGTGCCAGCAGCGTCGGACAGGCTAGCTACACCTTC
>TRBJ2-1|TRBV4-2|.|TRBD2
CASSQDSTSGSGRSYNEQFF
TGTGCCAGCAGCCAAGATTCTACTAGCGGGAGTGGACGGTCCTACAATGAGCAGTTCTTC
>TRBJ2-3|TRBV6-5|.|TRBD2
CASSRGTSGMRTQYF
TGTGCCAGCAGCCGCGGGACTAGCGGGATGAGGACGCAGTATTTT
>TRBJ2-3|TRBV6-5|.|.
CASSYRPAADTQYF
TGTGCCAGCAGTTATCGGCCCGCGGCAGATACGCAGTATTTT
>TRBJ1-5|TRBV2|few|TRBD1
CASSGQGEDQPQHF
TGTGCCAGCAGCGGACAGGGAGAGGATCAGCCCCAGCATTTT
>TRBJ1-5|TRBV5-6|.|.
CASSLRGDKGPQHF
TGTGCCAGCAGCTTGCGTGGGGATAAGGGGCCCCAGCATTTT
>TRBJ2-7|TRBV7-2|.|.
CASSFLRYEQYF
TGTGCCAGCAGCTTTCTACGCTACGAGCAGTACTTC
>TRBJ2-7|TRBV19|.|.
CASQSRSSYEQYF
TGTGCCAGCCAATCTCGGAGCTCCTACGAGCAGTACTTC